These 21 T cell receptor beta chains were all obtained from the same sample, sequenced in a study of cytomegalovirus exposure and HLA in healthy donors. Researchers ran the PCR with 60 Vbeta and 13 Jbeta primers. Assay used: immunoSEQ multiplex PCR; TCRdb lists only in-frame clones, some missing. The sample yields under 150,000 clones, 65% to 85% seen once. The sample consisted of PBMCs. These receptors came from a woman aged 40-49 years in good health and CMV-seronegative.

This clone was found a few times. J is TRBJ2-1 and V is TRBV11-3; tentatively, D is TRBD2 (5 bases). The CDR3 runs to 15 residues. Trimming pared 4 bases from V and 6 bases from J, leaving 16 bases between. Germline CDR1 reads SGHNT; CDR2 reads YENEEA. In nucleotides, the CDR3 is TGTGCCAGCAGCTCGGTCTTCGGGGAGACCAATGAGCAGTTCTTC. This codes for CASSSVFGETNEQFF. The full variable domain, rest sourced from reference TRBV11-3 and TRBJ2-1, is EAGVVQSPRYKIIEKKQPVAFWCNPISGHNTLYWYLQNLGQGPELLIRYENEEAVDDSQLPKDRFSAERLKGVDSTLKIQPAELGDSAVYLCASSSVFGETNEQFFGPGTRLTVL.

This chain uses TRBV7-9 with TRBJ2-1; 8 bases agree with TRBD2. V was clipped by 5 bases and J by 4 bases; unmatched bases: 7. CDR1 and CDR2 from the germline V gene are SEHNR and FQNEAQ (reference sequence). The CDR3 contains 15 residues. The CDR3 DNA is TGTGCCAGCAGCCCAGGAGTAGCGGGATACAATGAGCAGTTCTTC. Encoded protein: CASSPGVAGYNEQFF.

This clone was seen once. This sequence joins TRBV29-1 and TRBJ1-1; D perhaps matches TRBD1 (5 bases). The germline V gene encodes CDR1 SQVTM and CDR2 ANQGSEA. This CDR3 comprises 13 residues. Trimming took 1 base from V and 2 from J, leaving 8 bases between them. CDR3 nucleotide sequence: TGCAGCGTTGAAGGACAGTTAAACACTGAAGCTTTCTTT. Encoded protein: CSVEGQLNTEAFF.

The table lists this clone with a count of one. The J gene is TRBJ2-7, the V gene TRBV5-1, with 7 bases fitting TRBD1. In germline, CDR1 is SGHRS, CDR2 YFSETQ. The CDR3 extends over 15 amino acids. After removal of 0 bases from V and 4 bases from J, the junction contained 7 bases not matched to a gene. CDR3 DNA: TGCGCCAGCAGCTTGGCTGGGCAGGGGGAGTACGAGCAGTACTTC. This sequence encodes CASSLAGQGEYEQYF.

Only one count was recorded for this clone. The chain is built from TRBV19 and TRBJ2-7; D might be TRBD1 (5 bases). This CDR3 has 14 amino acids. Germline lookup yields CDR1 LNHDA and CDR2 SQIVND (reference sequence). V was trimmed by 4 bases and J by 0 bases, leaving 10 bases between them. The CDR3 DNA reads TGTGCCAGTAGTACAATCGACAGCTCCTACGAGCAGTACTTC. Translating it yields CASSTIDSSYEQYF. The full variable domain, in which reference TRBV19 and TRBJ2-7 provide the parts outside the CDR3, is DGGITQSPKYLFRKEGQNVTLSCEQNLNHDAMYWYRQDPGQGLRLIYYSQIVNDFQKGDIAEGYSVSREKKESFPLTVTSAQKNPTAFYLCASSTIDSSYEQYFGPGTRLTVT.

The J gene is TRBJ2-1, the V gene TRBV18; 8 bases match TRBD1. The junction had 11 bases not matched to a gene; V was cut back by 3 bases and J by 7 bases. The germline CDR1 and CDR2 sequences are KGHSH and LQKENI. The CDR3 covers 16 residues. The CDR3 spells CASSPLTGGRSNEQFF. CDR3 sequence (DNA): TGTGCCAGCTCACCGCTTACAGGGGGTCGGTCGAATGAGCAGTTCTTC.

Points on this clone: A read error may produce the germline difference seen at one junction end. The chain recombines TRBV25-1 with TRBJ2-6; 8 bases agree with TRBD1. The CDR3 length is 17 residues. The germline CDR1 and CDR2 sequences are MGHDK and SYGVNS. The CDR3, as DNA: TGTGCCAGTAGAGGGGACAGGCCAAGCTCTGGGGCCAACGGCCTGACTTTC. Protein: CASRGDRPSSGANGLTF.

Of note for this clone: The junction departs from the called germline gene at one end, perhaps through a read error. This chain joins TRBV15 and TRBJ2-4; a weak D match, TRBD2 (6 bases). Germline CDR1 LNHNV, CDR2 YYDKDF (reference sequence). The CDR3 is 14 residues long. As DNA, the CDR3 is TGTGCCACCAGCAGCTTTAAGGCGGGAAACAGTCAGTACTTC. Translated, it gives CATSSFKAGNSQYF.

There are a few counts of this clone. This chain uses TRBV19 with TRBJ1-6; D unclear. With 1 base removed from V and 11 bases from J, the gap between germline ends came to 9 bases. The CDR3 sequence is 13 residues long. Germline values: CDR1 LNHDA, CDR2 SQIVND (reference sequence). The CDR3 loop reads CASSIGGYPPLHF. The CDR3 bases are TGTGCCAGTAGTATAGGAGGGTATCCACCCCTCCACTTT.

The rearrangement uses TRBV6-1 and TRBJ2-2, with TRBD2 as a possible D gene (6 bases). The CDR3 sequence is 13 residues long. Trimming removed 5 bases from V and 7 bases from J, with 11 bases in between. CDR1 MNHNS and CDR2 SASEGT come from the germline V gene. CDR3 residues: CASSSLAIGELFF. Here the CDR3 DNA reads TGTGCCAGCAGTTCTCTAGCGATCGGGGAGCTGTTTTTT.

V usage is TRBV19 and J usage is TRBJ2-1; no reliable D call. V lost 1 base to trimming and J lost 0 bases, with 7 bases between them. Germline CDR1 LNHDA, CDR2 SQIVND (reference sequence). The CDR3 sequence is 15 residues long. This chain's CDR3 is CASSIGHNSYNEQFF. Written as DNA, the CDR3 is TGTGCCAGTAGTATAGGGCATAACTCCTACAATGAGCAGTTCTTC.

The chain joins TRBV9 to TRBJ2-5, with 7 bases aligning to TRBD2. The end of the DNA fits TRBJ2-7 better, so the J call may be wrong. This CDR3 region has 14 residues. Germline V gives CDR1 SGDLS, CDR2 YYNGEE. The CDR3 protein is CASSVEEGGYEQYF. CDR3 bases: TGTGCCAGCAGCGTAGAAGAGGGAGGGTACGAGCAGTACTTC.

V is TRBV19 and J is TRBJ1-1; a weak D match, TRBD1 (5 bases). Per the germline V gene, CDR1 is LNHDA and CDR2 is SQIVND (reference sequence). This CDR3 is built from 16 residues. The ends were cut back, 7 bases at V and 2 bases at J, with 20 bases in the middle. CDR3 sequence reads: CASIPREGPRNTEAFF. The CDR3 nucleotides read TGTGCCAGTATCCCCCGGGAGGGACCGCGTAACACTGAAGCTTTCTTT. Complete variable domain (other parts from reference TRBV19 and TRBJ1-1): DGGITQSPKYLFRKEGQNVTLSCEQNLNHDAMYWYRQDPGQGLRLIYYSQIVNDFQKGDIAEGYSVSREKKESFPLTVTSAQKNPTAFYLCASIPREGPRNTEAFFGQGTRLTVV.

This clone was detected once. In DNA form, the CDR3 reads TGTGCCATCAGCGGGGGACCCATTTCTACTTTGAACACTGAAGCTTTCTTT. This codes for CAISGGPISTLNTEAFF. The chain has TRBV10-3 and TRBJ1-1, with a weak D call TRBD1 (5 bases). V was shortened by 6 bases and J by 0 bases, with 20 bases between the two germline ends. The CDR3 is 17 residues long. CDR1 is ENHRY and CDR2 is SYGVKD in the germline V gene.

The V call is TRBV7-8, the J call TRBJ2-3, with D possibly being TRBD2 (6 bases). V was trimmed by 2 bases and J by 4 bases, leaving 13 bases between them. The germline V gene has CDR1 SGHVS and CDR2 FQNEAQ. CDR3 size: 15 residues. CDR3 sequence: CASSLRGTGADTQYF. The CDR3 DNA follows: TGTGCCAGCAGCTTACGCGGGACGGGGGCAGATACGCAGTATTTT. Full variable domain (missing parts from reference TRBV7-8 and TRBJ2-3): GAGVSQSPRYKVAKRGQDVALRCDPISGHVSLFWYQQALGQGPEFLTYFQNEAQLDKSGLPSDRFFAERPEGSVSTLKIQRTQQEDSAVYLCASSLRGTGADTQYFGPGTRLTVL.

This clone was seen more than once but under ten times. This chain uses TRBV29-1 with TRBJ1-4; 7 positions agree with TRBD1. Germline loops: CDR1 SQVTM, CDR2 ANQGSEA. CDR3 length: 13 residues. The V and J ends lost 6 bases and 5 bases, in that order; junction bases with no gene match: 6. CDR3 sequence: CSVGLTGNEKLFF. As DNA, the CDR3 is TGCAGCGTCGGCTTGACAGGGAATGAAAAACTGTTTTTT.

The CDR3 loop is CASSFGDSEAFF. In DNA form, the CDR3 reads TGCGCCAGCAGCTTCGGGGACAGTGAAGCTTTCTTT. The chain is built from TRBV5-1 and TRBJ1-1, with 7 bases aligning to TRBD1. The CDR3 length is 12 residues. Germline lookup yields CDR1 SGHRS and CDR2 YFSETQ. Trimming removed 2 bases from V and 7 bases from J; junction bases left unmatched: 2.

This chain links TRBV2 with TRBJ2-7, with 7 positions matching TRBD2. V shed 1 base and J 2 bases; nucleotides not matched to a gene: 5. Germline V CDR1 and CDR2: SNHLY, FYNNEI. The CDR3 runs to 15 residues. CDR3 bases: TGTGCCAGCAGTGAAGGGATCGGGGGGACCTACGAGCAGTACTTC. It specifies CASSEGIGGTYEQYF.

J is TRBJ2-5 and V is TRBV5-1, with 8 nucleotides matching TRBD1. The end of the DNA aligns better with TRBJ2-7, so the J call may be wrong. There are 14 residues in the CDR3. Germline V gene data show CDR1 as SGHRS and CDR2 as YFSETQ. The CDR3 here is CASSFRDRGGEQYF. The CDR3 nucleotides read TGCGCCAGCAGCTTCAGAGACAGGGGCGGCGAGCAGTACTTC.

The CDR3 loop is CASSLLGGGYNEQFF. CDR3 nucleotides: TGTGCCAGCAGCTTACTCGGCGGGGGCTACAATGAGCAGTTCTTC. This chain joins TRBV7-9 and TRBJ2-1; 7 positions agree with TRBD2. The CDR3 has 15 residues. Unmatched junction bases numbered 4, after V lost 2 bases and J lost 3 bases. In germline, CDR1 is SEHNR, CDR2 FQNEAQ (reference sequence).

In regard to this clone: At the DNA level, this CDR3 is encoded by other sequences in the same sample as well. The CDR3 DNA sequence: TGCGCCAGCAGCTTGGACAGGGGAAGCAATCAGCCCCAGCATTTT. Translating gives CASSLDRGSNQPQHF. J is TRBJ1-5 and V is TRBV5-1; 7 bases are a match to TRBD1. The germline CDR1 and CDR2 sequences are SGHRS and YFSETQ. This CDR3 has 15 residues. The trim removed 0 bases at V and 1 base at J, leaving 1 base unmatched.